The next 30 T cell receptor beta chains were all read from a single sample in a study of T cell responses to AZD1222 COVID-19 vaccine. Using immunoSEQ multiplex PCR, the repertoire was profiled, and TCRdb retains in-frame clones only, with some absent. In the table there are about 180,000 clones, just under 90% of which are singletons. Sequenced here: peripheral blood, sampled 28 days after the second dose of the MenACWY control vaccine. All receptors come from an adult who received the MenACWY meningococcal vaccine as a control.

The chain employs TRBV7-2 and TRBJ2-7, with D perhaps matching TRBD2 (6 bases). From germline, CDR1 is SGHTA and CDR2 FQGNSA. V shed 8 bases and J shed 4 bases, with 15 bases lying between them. The CDR3 has 13 amino acids. The CDR3, as DNA: TGTGCCAGCTGCCGGGAGCACCCTTACGAGCAGTACTTC. Translation gives CASCREHPYEQYF. Full variable domain (rest looked up from reference TRBV7-2 and TRBJ2-7): GAGVSQSPSNKVTEKGKDVELRCDPISGHTALYWYRQSLGQGLEFLIYFQGNSAPDKSGLPSDRFSAERTGGSVSTLTIQRTQQEDSAVYLCASCREHPYEQYFGPGTRLTVT.

The chain couples TRBV3-1 (or the pseudogene TRBV3-2) to TRBJ2-7, with 12 bases matching TRBD1. Germline loops: CDR1 LGHDT, CDR2 YNNKEL (reference sequence). J gave up 6 bases and V 2 bases, and 5 bases lay outside the gene matches. This CDR3 has 15 residues. CDR3: CASSQMGTGGFEQYF. The CDR3 DNA reads TGTGCCAGCAGCCAAATGGGGACAGGGGGCTTCGAGCAGTACTTC.

In this sample, this clone turned up once. The chain has TRBV12-3 or TRBV12-4 and TRBJ1-1; 7 nucleotides align to TRBD1. V gave up 6 bases and J gave up 4 bases; unmatched junction bases: 5. The CDR3 length is 13 residues. CDR3 DNA sequence: TGTGCCAGCAGGACAGGGTCCGTCACTGAAGCTTTCTTT. Protein sequence: CASRTGSVTEAFF.

The chain couples TRBV7-3 to TRBJ2-1; tentatively, D is TRBD2 (5 bases). Germline-derived CDR1 and CDR2 are SGHTA and FQGTGA. This CDR3 is 16 amino acids long. Trimming left V 3 bases short and J 2 bases short, with 14 bases between. The CDR3 region is CASSFGGGPPYNEQFF. As DNA, the CDR3 is TGTGCCAGCAGCTTTGGAGGCGGCCCTCCCTACAATGAGCAGTTCTTC.

The chain carries TRBV5-5 and TRBJ1-5, with D hard to call. CDR1 and CDR2 (germline): SGHKS, YYEKEE (reference sequence). The CDR3 length is 15 residues. V lost 0 bases and J lost 0, with 7 bases in between. The CDR3 protein is CASSLGVSSNQPQHF. The CDR3 DNA reads as TGTGCCAGCAGCTTGGGGGTCAGTAGCAATCAGCCCCAGCATTTT.

This rearrangement joins TRBV27 to TRBJ2-1; 10 bases are shared with TRBD2. The junction had 13 bases not matched to a gene; V was cut back by 8 bases and J by 3 bases. Germline CDR1 MNHEY, CDR2 SMNVEV (reference sequence). The CDR3 spans 17 residues. The DNA for the CDR3 is TGTGCCAGCTTTCTGGGGGTGGGACTAGCGAACTACAATGAGCAGTTCTTC. Its translation: CASFLGVGLANYNEQFF.

The genes are TRBV6-5 and TRBJ1-2; unclear D gene. V was trimmed by 0 bases and J by 7 bases, leaving 9 bases between them. The CDR3 length is 13 residues. The germline V gene has CDR1 MNHEY and CDR2 SVGAGI. CDR3 protein: CASSYSTFGGYTF. As DNA, the CDR3 is TGTGCCAGCAGTTACTCAACGTTTGGTGGCTACACCTTC.

This clone was found once. The chain couples TRBV19 to TRBJ2-5; tentatively, D is TRBD1 (7 bases). V was clipped by 3 bases and J by 5 bases, with 16 bases between them. The germline gives CDR1 LNHDA, CDR2 SQIVND (reference sequence). The CDR3 consists of 15 residues. CDR3 residues: CASSIGGDSRETQYF. In DNA, the CDR3 is TGTGCCAGTAGTATTGGAGGGGACAGTCGGGAGACCCAGTACTTC.

V gene TRBV6-5 combines with J gene TRBJ2-7; D call uncertain. The V end lost 2 bases, the J end lost 9 bases, and 8 bases lay between the germline ends. Per germline, CDR1 MNHEY and CDR2 SVGAGI. The CDR3 is 11 residues long. The CDR3 spells CASSYGQAQYF. The CDR3 coding sequence is TGTGCCAGCAGTTACGGTCAGGCGCAGTACTTC.

The J gene is TRBJ2-7, the V gene TRBV11-1, with unresolved D. The V gene's germline CDR1 is SGHAT and CDR2 FQDESV (reference sequence). CDR3 length equals 14 residues. The V end lost 6 bases, the J end lost 0 bases, and 12 bases lay between the germline ends. As DNA, the CDR3 is TGTGCCAGCAGAAGTACCTCAGGCTCCTACGAGCAGTACTTC. It codes for CASRSTSGSYEQYF.

This clone was recorded a few times. The V and J genes are TRBV5-6 and TRBJ1-4, with 7 positions matching TRBD1. The V gene's germline CDR1 is SGHDT and CDR2 YYEEEE. The junction had 11 bases not matched to a gene; V was cut back by 0 bases and J by 3 bases. The CDR3 is 18 residues long. DNA of the CDR3: TGTGCCAGCAGCTTGGCCGCCACGATAGGACAGGCTAATGAAAAACTGTTTTTT. The encoded protein is CASSLAATIGQANEKLFF.

The rearrangement joins TRBV7-8 to TRBJ1-2; TRBD1 matches 9 bases. Unmatched junction bases numbered 11, after V lost 5 bases and J lost 7 bases. The CDR3 covers 15 residues. Germline CDR1 reads SGHVS; CDR2 reads FQNEAQ. CDR3 DNA: TGTGCCAGCAGCACCCGACCCGGACAGGGGTTTGGCTACACCTTC. This sequence encodes CASSTRPGQGFGYTF.

The chain employs TRBV5-1 and TRBJ2-7; 9 bases line up with TRBD2. The CDR3 spans 13 residues. CDR1 SGHRS and CDR2 YFSETQ come from the germline V gene. The V segment lost 5 bases and the J segment 4 bases; nucleotides outside the gene matches: 4. CDR3 region: CASSAGGVYEQYF. The CDR3 region has the DNA TGCGCCAGCAGTGCGGGAGGGGTATACGAGCAGTACTTC.

V gene TRBV13 combines with J gene TRBJ2-1; 9 bases match TRBD1. The J segment lost 7 bases and the V segment lost 6 bases, leaving 10 bases of the junction unmatched. The germline V gene has CDR1 PRHDT and CDR2 FYEKMQ (reference sequence). The CDR3 is made up of 15 amino acids. CDR3 coding DNA: TGTGCCAGCAGTTCCTCGGGACAGGGTCCGAATGAGCAGTTCTTC. This encodes CASSSSGQGPNEQFF.

This chain uses TRBV4-3 with TRBJ1-5; maybe TRBD1 (6 bases). CDR3 length: 15 amino acids. Germline loops: CDR1 LGHNA, CDR2 YSLEER. V was clipped by 0 bases and J by 4 bases, with 10 bases between them. The CDR3 bases are TGCGCCAGCAGCCAAGATCCCCAGGGGAATCAGCCCCAGCATTTT. As protein: CASSQDPQGNQPQHF.

CDR3 sequence reads: CASSMETYFSPLHF. The CDR3 region has the DNA TGTGCCAGTAGCATGGAGACATATTTTTCACCCCTCCACTTT. The gene calls are TRBV19 and TRBJ1-6; D unclear. The CDR3 covers 14 residues. The V gene lost 6 bases and the J gene lost 9 bases, with 15 bases spanning the gap. CDR1 is LNHDA and CDR2 is SQIVND in the germline V gene (reference sequence).

The chain links TRBV6-1 to TRBJ1-2; the D is unclear. This CDR3 comprises 12 residues. CDR1 and CDR2 from the germline V gene are MNHNS and SASEGT. Trimming removed 3 bases from V and 3 bases from J, with 5 bases in between. The CDR3 region is CASSDRHYGYTF. The DNA for the CDR3 is TGTGCCAGCAGTGATCGGCACTATGGCTACACCTTC.

The chain carries TRBV12-3 or TRBV12-4 and TRBJ2-7, with D unresolved. With 3 bases removed from V and 4 bases from J, the gap between germline ends came to 10 bases. CDR3 length: 13 residues. The CDR3 coding sequence is TGTGCCAGCAGTTTTGACGGACCATACGAGCAGTACTTC. Protein sequence: CASSFDGPYEQYF.

The rearrangement uses TRBV2 and TRBJ1-4; 9 bases agree with TRBD1. The length of the CDR3 is 13 residues. J was trimmed by 8 bases and V by 7 bases; bases with no gene match: 5. CDR1 and CDR2 (germline): SNHLY, FYNNEI. The DNA of the CDR3 is TGTGCCAGCAACCGGGACAGGGAGGAAAAACTGTTTTTT. This translates into CASNRDREEKLFF.

The chain is built from TRBV4-3 and TRBJ2-5, with D unresolved. V was clipped by 0 bases and J by 5 bases, with 4 bases between them. The V gene's germline CDR1 is LGHNA and CDR2 YSLEER. The CDR3 has 12 amino acids. The CDR3 sequence is CASSQDKETQYF. The CDR3 DNA follows: TGCGCCAGCAGCCAAGATAAGGAGACCCAGTACTTC.

This clone came up a few times. An end of the junction differs from the germline gene, which may be a read error. The chain employs TRBV6-2 or TRBV6-3 and TRBJ2-2, with a possible D match to TRBD1 (6 bases). The germline V gene encodes CDR1 MNHEY and CDR2 SVGEGT. The CDR3 loop spans 13 amino acids. The chain's CDR3 is CASSTGNAGELFF. The CDR3 DNA follows: TGTGCCAGCAGTACAGGGAACGCCGGGGAGCTGTTTTTT.

CDR3 sequence (DNA): TGTGCCAGCGTCAGGGGCACCTACGAGCAGTACTTC. Its protein is CASVRGTYEQYF. The chain uses TRBV28 and TRBJ2-7; possible D gene TRBD1, 6 bases. The CDR3 contains 12 residues. V was cut by 8 bases and J by 2 bases, with 10 bases left in between. Germline V gives CDR1 MDHEN, CDR2 SYDVKM.

V usage is TRBV9 and J usage is TRBJ2-7; 7 bases line up with TRBD1. J gave up 4 bases and V 2 bases, and 6 bases lay outside the gene matches. The CDR3 sequence is 14 residues long. Per germline, CDR1 SGDLS and CDR2 YYNGEE. CDR3 DNA sequence: TGTGCCAGCAGCGTCGCCGACAGGGTGTACGAGCAGTACTTC. Encoded protein: CASSVADRVYEQYF.

A few counts support this clone. The CDR3 DNA follows: TGTGCCAGCAGCGTCTCGTTAGGGGGGGAGAGTTCACCCCTCCACTTT. Protein: CASSVSLGGESSPLHF. V and J are TRBV9 and TRBJ1-6; D possibly corresponds to TRBD1 (6 bases). The CDR3 consists of 16 residues. Germline assignment: CDR1 SGDLS and CDR2 YYNGEE. Trimming took 2 bases from V and 9 from J, leaving 18 bases between them.

The chain uses TRBV6-5 and TRBJ2-2, with TRBD1 identical over 8 bases. This CDR3 is 15 amino acids long. CDR1 is MNHEY and CDR2 is SVGAGI in the germline V gene. Trimming took 6 bases from V and 1 from J; bases not matched to a gene: 4. CDR3 residues: CASRPGTGNTGELFF. The CDR3 bases are TGTGCCAGCAGGCCCGGGACAGGGAACACCGGGGAGCTGTTTTTT.

This chain connects TRBV5-1 to TRBJ2-7, with no clear D. Germline-derived CDR1 and CDR2 are SGHRS and YFSETQ. The CDR3 extends over 15 amino acids. V was clipped by 0 bases and J by 4 bases, with 14 bases between them. The CDR3 DNA reads TGCGCCAGCAGCTTGGGTGGGGTCGCTGGGTACGAGCAGTACTTC. Encoded protein: CASSLGGVAGYEQYF.

The V call is TRBV25-1, the J call TRBJ2-2, with D hard to call. The V end was cut by 11 bases, the J end by 0 bases, with 10 bases between. Germline CDR1 MGHDK, CDR2 SYGVNS. The CDR3 sequence is 13 residues long. CDR3 in DNA: TGTGCCGTCTCCTTCGCGAACACCGGGGAGCTGTTTTTT. Its protein product is CAVSFANTGELFF.

The genes are TRBV7-9 and TRBJ2-1, with D possibly matching TRBD1 (6 bases). Germline-derived CDR1 and CDR2 are SEHNR and FQNEAQ (reference sequence). The CDR3 has 14 residues. V lost 3 bases, J lost 8 bases, and 14 bases lay in between. The CDR3 is CASSFGTLRDEQFF. The CDR3, as DNA: TGTGCCAGCAGCTTTGGGACACTTAGGGATGAGCAGTTCTTC.

The chain carries TRBV5-1 and TRBJ2-3; 10 bases agree with TRBD2. Germline V CDR1 and CDR2: SGHRS, YFSETQ. The CDR3 has 15 amino acids. Trimming took 4 bases from V and 1 from J; bases not matched to a gene: 3. CDR3 sequence (DNA): TGCGCCAGCAGCATTCTAGCGGGAGGCACAGATACGCAGTATTTT. Its protein product is CASSILAGGTDTQYF.

The J gene is TRBJ2-2, the V gene TRBV7-2; weak D call: TRBD1 (5 bases). The V end was cut by 3 bases, the J end by 0 bases, with 14 bases between. This CDR3 is built from 17 residues. Germline V gene sequence: CDR1 SGHTA, CDR2 FQGNSA. The CDR3 nucleotides read TGTGCCAGCAGCTTTGCATGGACCAGGGCGAACACCGGGGAGCTGTTTTTT. Its translation is CASSFAWTRANTGELFF.